This TCR beta chain was documented in a study of blood T cell repertoires in COVID-19. Background on the study: Researchers got acute and convalescent COVID-19 samples from the United States, Italy and Spain. PBMCs, B-cell-depleted T cells, or T cells were the source of the cDNA or gDNA that made up the material.

Methods used by the authors: Scientists estimated how many nucleated cells there were by amplifying reference gene primers. Some clones are missing from TCRdb's copy, which holds only in-frame ones; the method was immunoSEQ multiplex PCR. That table furnishes V, J and clone size, whereas the DNA furnished D and trimming. The sample has about 170,000 clones, 82% seen once; the top ten hold 8% to 11%. Trimming removed 3 bases from V and 1 base from J; junction bases left unmatched: 7. CDR1 SGHRS and CDR2 YFSETQ come from the germline V gene. The CDR3 runs to 16 residues. V gene TRBV5-1 combines with J gene TRBJ2-7; 10 nucleotides agree with TRBD2. Material for sequencing was peripheral blood. This clonotype was sampled from a woman of 80 years or more with active or convalescent COVID-19. The CDR3 coding sequence is TGCGCCAGCAGCTCGAATAGCGGGAGGACGTCCTACGAGCAGTACTTC. Translated: CASSSNSGRTSYEQYF.